This TCR beta chain stems from a study of shared clonotypes between healthy human individuals. This CDR3 has 16 amino acids. Germline CDR1 is SGHVS and CDR2 is FQNEAQ. Trimming shortened V by 5 bases and J by 6 bases, and 19 bases separated the two germline ends. Repertoires were generated with immunoSEQ multiplex PCR, while TCRdb's copy carries only in-frame clones and drops some. The sample records about 2.1 million clones, around 93% being singletons. A note on this clone: As yet, its antigen is unknown.

General study findings and limits: Relative to clonotypes present in all four donors, those not shared had lower generation probabilities.

Naive CD8 cells comprised CD45RO-negative, CCR7-positively selected cells, excluding terminally differentiated effector memory CD45RA+ cells. V and J are TRBV7-8 and TRBJ2-2; tentative D call: TRBD1 (6 bases). This TCR was recovered from a man aged 18 to 35 in good health. Some clones in this sample may be carry-over from other donors' samples. Specimen: naive CD8+ T cells from PBMCs. The CDR3 DNA is TGTGCCAGCAGCCAGGGGTGGCTAGCAGGGGCCGGGGAGCTGTTTTTT. The encoded protein is CASSQGWLAGAGELFF.